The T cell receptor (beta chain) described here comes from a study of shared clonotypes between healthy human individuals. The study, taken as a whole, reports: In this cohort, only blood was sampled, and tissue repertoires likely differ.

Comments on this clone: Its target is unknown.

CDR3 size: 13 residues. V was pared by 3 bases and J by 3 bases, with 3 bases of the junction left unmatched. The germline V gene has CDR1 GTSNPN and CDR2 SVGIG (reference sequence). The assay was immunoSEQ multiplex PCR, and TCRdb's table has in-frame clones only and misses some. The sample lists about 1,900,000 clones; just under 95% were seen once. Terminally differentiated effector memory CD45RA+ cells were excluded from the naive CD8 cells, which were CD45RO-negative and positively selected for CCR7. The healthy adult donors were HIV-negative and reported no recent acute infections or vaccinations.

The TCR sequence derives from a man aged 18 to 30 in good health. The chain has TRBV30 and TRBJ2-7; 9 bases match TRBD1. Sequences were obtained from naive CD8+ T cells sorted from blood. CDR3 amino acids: CAWSGTGSYEQYF. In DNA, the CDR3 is TGTGCCTGGAGCGGGACAGGGAGCTACGAGCAGTACTTC.